Included here is one T cell receptor beta chain sequence, with context. This clonotype appeared many times. The specificity of this receptor is unknown. There are no base qualities to consult, and no much larger clone falls within one base. Library construction relied on PCR. The sample was run on an Illumina HiSeq 2500. TCR libraries were prepared with molecular barcoding, using unique molecular identifiers to normalize TCRbeta repertoire quantification. In TCRdb, the public reads were trimmed at Q25 with fastp and aligned with MiXCR, with productive beta chains retained. Rows with a matching CDR3 protein are joined into one entry that keeps the most common DNA and genes. Here the sample has around 200,000 distinct CDR3 sequences; around 9.2% occur a single time. The top ten clonotypes cover less than 40% of the sample. The treatment or condition label for this specimen denotes: allogeneic hematopoietic cell transplantation with graft depleted of TCRalphabeta T cells and CD19 B cells. The transplant recipients were children given TCRalphabeta/CD19-depleted allogeneic hematopoietic cell grafts.

The sample originates from a study of T-cell reconstitution after alpha-beta-depleted transplantation in children (dated by TCRdb to about 2016). The study in broad terms: The study quantitatively tracked T-cell immune reconstitution after TCRalphabeta/CD19-depleted allogeneic hematopoietic cell transplantation in children using TCR repertoire profiling.

As encoded in the germline V gene, CDR1 is MNHNS while CDR2 is SASEGT. The CDR3 starts with the cysteine, ends with the phenylalanine, and has 13 residues. Of all the DNA, just the CDR3 is kept, 39 bases in frame from base 1. V is reduced by 6 bases and J by 5 bases, leaving a spacing of 13 bases between them. The study at large found these results: In some patients, the high TCRbeta diversity seen at day 60 was put down to recipient T cells and intrathymic progenitors that had survived conditioning. About two months after transplant, the apparently early recovery of alphabetaT-cell counts reportedly depended on just several hundred clones that had expanded rapidly and came from non-depleted graft cells. Over subsequent months, a decline in hyperexpanded clone frequencies was noted, and after one year, T-cell counts and TCRbeta diversity were mostly ascribed to newly produced T cells.

Sequencing used PBMCs, mostly from graft donor cells, obtained 360 days after TCRalphabeta/CD19-depleted stem cell transplant. This sequence originates from a male patient between 2 and 15 years old who had a stem cell transplant for acute myeloid leukemia, so the T cells may come from the graft donor. The chain couples TRBV6-1 to TRBJ2-5; the D gene assignment is ambiguous. CDR3 loop: CASSPGPLETQYF. The nucleotides read TGTGCCAGCAGCCCCGGACCCCTGGAGACCCAGTACTTC.